Listed below are T cell receptor beta chains from one sample, sequenced in a study of CD8+ T cells in alopecia areata. Sequencing was performed with immunoSEQ multiplex PCR; in TCRdb, only in-frame clones are kept and a portion is missing. The sample yields about 92,000 clones, around 44% seen once. This material consisted of CD8+ T cells sorted from blood, taken at week 24, from a patient treated with tofacitinib. The receptors come from a human donor with alopecia areata. The CDR3 runs from the conserved cysteine through the conserved F or W. D genes are given only for firm matches. Clone size appears in some rows only: once, few, many, or a class for an expanded clone.

length,D,V,size,J,CDR3,DNA
19,TRBD1,TRBV7-9,-,TRBJ2-6,CASRPPLGTVDSGANVLTF,TGTGCCAGCAGACCACCGTTGGGGACAGTTGACTCTGGGGCCAACGTCCTGACTTTC
16,TRBD1,TRBV9,-,TRBJ1-4,CASSARDRGTNEKLFF,TGTGCCAGCAGCGCCCGGGACAGGGGAACTAATGAAAAACTGTTTTTT
15,-,TRBV4-1,-,TRBJ2-5,CASSPTGRVEETQYF,TGCGCCAGCAGCCCTACGGGGCGGGTGGAAGAGACCCAGTACTTC
14,TRBD1,TRBV7-8,-,TRBJ2-2,CASSPGGNTGELFF,TGTGCCAGCAGCCCAGGGGGCAACACCGGGGAGCTGTTTTTT
16,-,TRBV2,once,TRBJ1-2,CASSEYASLANYGYTF,TGTGCCAGCAGTGAATACGCCAGTTTAGCTAACTATGGCTACACCTTC
15,-,TRBV6-5,-,TRBJ2-2,CASSSRDTNTGELFF,TGTGCCAGCAGTAGCCGGGACACTAACACCGGGGAGCTGTTTTTT
13,-,TRBV6-5,-,TRBJ2-7,CASSPGQTYEQYF,TGTGCCAGCAGTCCCGGACAGACCTACGAGCAGTACTTC
12,-,TRBV7-9,few,TRBJ2-3,CASSLVPRPQYF,TGTGCCAGCAGCTTAGTGCCCAGGCCGCAGTATTTT
14,-,TRBV19,-,TRBJ2-5,CASSMIKGPETQYF,TGTGCCAGTAGTATGATTAAGGGCCCGGAGACCCAGTACTTC
16,TRBD2,TRBV25-1,-,TRBJ2-2,CASRGTSGRAIGELFF,TGTGCCAGCAGGGGAACTAGCGGGAGGGCGATCGGGGAGCTGTTTTTT
16,-,TRBV2,-,TRBJ1-5,CASRIASGISNQPQHF,TGTGCCAGCAGGATAGCAAGCGGGATTAGCAATCAGCCCCAGCATTTT
15,TRBD1,TRBV28,once,TRBJ1-1,CASSLSPDRGTEAFF,TGTGCCAGCAGTTTGTCACCTGACAGGGGAACTGAAGCTTTCTTT
16,TRBD1,TRBV7-9,few,TRBJ2-2,CASTTTGGLNTGELFF,TGTGCCAGCACCACCACAGGGGGCCTGAACACCGGGGAGCTGTTTTTT
17,TRBD2,TRBV29-1,medium-sized,TRBJ2-2,CSVEAASGEPNTGELFF,TGCAGCGTTGAAGCGGCTAGCGGGGAACCGAACACCGGGGAGCTGTTTTTT
14,-,TRBV5-4,-,TRBJ2-7,CASSSTGSPSEQYF,TGTGCCAGCAGCTCGACGGGGTCCCCTTCCGAGCAGTACTTC
15,-,TRBV2,-,TRBJ2-1,CASSLSGSSYNEQFF,TGTGCCAGCAGTCTCTCCGGGAGCTCCTACAATGAGCAGTTCTTC
15,TRBD2,TRBV27,-,TRBJ2-1,CASRREVATYNEQFF,TGTGCCAGCAGACGGGAGGTGGCTACCTACAATGAGCAGTTCTTC
13,-,TRBV4-1,-,TRBJ2-7,CASSQVPGYEQYF,TGCGCCAGCAGCCAAGTCCCGGGGTACGAGCAGTACTTC
16,-,TRBV5-4,-,TRBJ1-1,CASSPHPNTGTGEAFF,TGTGCCAGCAGCCCCCACCCCAATACAGGGACCGGAGAAGCTTTCTTT
14,-,TRBV7-9,once,TRBJ2-5,CASSLVGGMETQYF,TGTGCCAGCAGCTTAGTTGGGGGGATGGAGACCCAGTACTTC
13,-,TRBV27,-,TRBJ2-7,CASSLRGVNEQYF,TGTGCCAGTAGCCTCCGAGGGGTGAACGAGCAGTACTTC
15,-,TRBV14,-,TRBJ2-2,CASSRRRSNTGELFF,TGTGCCAGCAGCCGCCGACGTTCGAACACCGGGGAGCTGTTTTTT
12,TRBD1,TRBV9,-,TRBJ1-1,CATGQGDTEAFF,TGTGCCACCGGACAGGGGGACACTGAAGCTTTCTTT
15,TRBD1,TRBV7-6,-,TRBJ2-2,CASSRLDRGPGELFF,TGTGCCAGCAGCCGACTTGACAGGGGACCCGGGGAGCTGTTTTTT
15,-,TRBV9,-,TRBJ2-1,CASSLLGLGSGEQFF,TGTGCCAGCAGTTTATTGGGGCTAGGGAGCGGTGAGCAGTTCTTC
13,-,TRBV4-1,few,TRBJ2-7,CASSPQGGYEQYF,TGCGCCAGCAGCCCTCAAGGTGGATACGAGCAGTACTTC
14,-,TRBV7-3,-,TRBJ2-3,CASSPLPSADTQYF,TGTGCCAGCAGCCCCCTGCCCTCGGCAGATACGCAGTATTTT
13,TRBD2,TRBV9,once,TRBJ2-2,CASSGLAFGELFF,TGTGCCAGCAGCGGACTAGCCTTCGGGGAGCTGTTTTTT
15,TRBD1,TRBV28,-,TRBJ2-1,CASSHRTGGINEQFF,TGTGCCAGCAGCCACCGGACAGGGGGAATCAATGAGCAGTTCTTC
14,TRBD1,TRBV29-1,-,TRBJ2-7,CSAQRRDRVNEQYF,TGCAGCGCACAACGCCGGGACAGGGTAAACGAGCAGTACTTC
16,-,TRBV29-1,-,TRBJ2-5,CSTSPPWTVYQETQYF,TGCAGCACCTCTCCCCCCTGGACAGTCTACCAAGAGACCCAGTACTTC
14,TRBD1,TRBV7-2,few,TRBJ1-1,CASSSRTGAHEAFF,TGTGCCAGCAGCTCCCGGACAGGGGCACATGAAGCTTTCTTT
15,-,TRBV13,few,TRBJ2-2,CASSSEQVDTGELFF,TGTGCCAGCAGCAGCGAACAGGTGGATACCGGGGAGCTGTTTTTT
15,TRBD1,TRBV5-6,few,TRBJ1-1,CASVSGGQGMTEAFF,TGTGCCAGCGTATCTGGTGGACAGGGAATGACTGAAGCTTTCTTT
14,-,TRBV27,-,TRBJ2-7,CASIPTGFSYEQYF,TGTGCCAGCATCCCCACAGGATTCTCCTACGAGCAGTACTTC
15,TRBD1,TRBV13,-,TRBJ2-3,CASSPGTASTDTQYF,TGTGCCAGCAGCCCCGGGACAGCTAGCACAGATACGCAGTATTTT
14,TRBD1,TRBV9,-,TRBJ1-5,CASSAGTGNQPQHF,TGTGCCAGCAGCGCCGGGACAGGCAATCAGCCCCAGCATTTT
14,-,TRBV7-9,-,TRBJ2-7,CASRSGGGEGEQYF,TGTGCCAGCAGATCCGGGGGCGGGGAGGGAGAGCAGTACTTC
12,-,TRBV7-9,-,TRBJ2-7,CASGKREYEQYF,TGTGCCAGCGGAAAAAGGGAGTACGAGCAGTACTTC
14,-,TRBV5-1,few,TRBJ2-1,CASSLYGAYNEQFF,TGCGCCAGCAGCCTCTACGGGGCCTACAATGAGCAGTTCTTC
13,TRBD2,TRBV6-5,once,TRBJ2-7,CASRLAGAVEQYF,TGTGCCAGCCGACTAGCGGGAGCTGTCGAGCAGTACTTC
15,TRBD2,TRBV27,-,TRBJ2-1,CASSFGTSGSNEQFF,TGTGCCAGCAGTTTTGGGACTAGCGGGTCCAATGAGCAGTTCTTC
14,-,TRBV12-5,few,TRBJ2-7,CASGFSGRPHEQYF,TGTGCTAGTGGTTTCTCAGGCAGGCCCCACGAGCAGTACTTC
12,-,TRBV27,-,TRBJ1-5,CASSYWARPQHF,TGTGCCAGCAGTTACTGGGCCAGGCCCCAGCATTTT
12,-,TRBV5-4,-,TRBJ2-7,CASSFGLYEQYF,TGTGCCAGCAGCTTCGGGCTCTACGAGCAGTACTTC
13,-,TRBV7-9,few,TRBJ2-1,CASSSEGYNEQFF,TGTGCCAGCAGCAGCGAGGGTTACAATGAGCAGTTCTTC